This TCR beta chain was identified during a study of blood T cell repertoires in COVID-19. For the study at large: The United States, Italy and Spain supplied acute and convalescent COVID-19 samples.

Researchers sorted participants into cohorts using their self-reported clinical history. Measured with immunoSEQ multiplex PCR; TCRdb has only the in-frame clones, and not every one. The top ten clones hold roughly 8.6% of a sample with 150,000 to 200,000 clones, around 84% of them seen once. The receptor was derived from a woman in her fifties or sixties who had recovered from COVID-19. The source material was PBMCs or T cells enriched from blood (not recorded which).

The CDR3 coding sequence is TGTGCCAGCAGTTCACCCTCTAGCGGGAGGACCTACGAGCAGTACTTC. Translating it yields CASSSPSSGRTYEQYF. The rearrangement uses TRBV28 and TRBJ2-7; 11 bases match TRBD2. This CDR3 is built from 16 residues. CDR1 and CDR2 (germline): MDHEN, SYDVKM. The V gene end was trimmed by 4 bases and the J gene end by 2 bases; junction bases not matched to a gene: 7.